Listed here are 30 T cell receptor beta chains from one sample, sequenced in a study of blood T cell repertoires in COVID-19. The repertoire was sequenced with immunoSEQ multiplex PCR; TCRdb's copy has only in-frame clones and lacks some. The sample gives some 100,000 clones, around nine tenths of which show up once; about a tenth is in the top ten. The sequenced sample was peripheral blood. Receptors originate from a man aged 50-60 years with acute or convalescent COVID-19.

The chain is built from TRBV2 and TRBJ1-5; TRBD1 matches at 8 bases. J was trimmed by 6 bases and V by 5 bases; bases with no gene match: 9. Germline CDR1 and CDR2: SNHLY and FYNNEI. The CDR3 extends over 15 amino acids. DNA of the CDR3: TGTGCCAGCAGTCCCCCCCCAGGGGGCACTCAGCCCCAGCATTTT. It translates to CASSPPPGGTQPQHF.

This sequence joins TRBV5-1 and TRBJ2-3; D possibly corresponds to TRBD2 (6 bases). The CDR3 sequence is 18 residues long. From germline, CDR1 is SGHRS and CDR2 YFSETQ. V lost 0 bases, J lost 0 bases, and 17 bases lay in between. CDR3 sequence reads: CASSLDDGLRFSTDTQYF. The CDR3 DNA sequence: TGCGCCAGCAGCTTGGACGATGGACTACGATTTAGCACAGATACGCAGTATTTT.

This chain uses TRBV2 with TRBJ1-3; unclear D gene. Germline V gene data show CDR1 as SNHLY and CDR2 as FYNNEI. The V end lost 4 bases, the J end lost 4 bases, and 8 bases lay between the germline ends. This CDR3 has 13 amino acids. The chain's CDR3 is CASSVREGNTIYF. The CDR3 DNA reads as TGTGCCAGCAGTGTCCGGGAGGGAAACACCATATATTTT.

The chain is built from TRBV3-1 (or the pseudogene TRBV3-2) and TRBJ2-7; 11 bases match TRBD2. The CDR3 contains 14 residues. CDR1 LGHDT and CDR2 YNNKEL come from the germline V gene (reference sequence). J was trimmed by 6 bases and V by 2 bases; bases with no gene match: 3. DNA of the CDR3: TGTGCCAGCAGCCAAACTAGCGGGAGCTTCGAGCAGTACTTC. Its translation: CASSQTSGSFEQYF.

V and J are TRBV11-2 and TRBJ2-1; TRBD2 is a possible D gene (6 bases). The V end was cut by 6 bases, the J end by 9 bases, with 21 bases between. Germline V gene data show CDR1 as SGHAT and CDR2 as FQNNGV. The CDR3 consists of 15 residues. CDR3 sequence (DNA): TGTGCCAGCAGAACACCGGGACGCCTTAGCGGTGAGCAGTTCTTC. Its translation is CASRTPGRLSGEQFF.

The J gene is TRBJ2-7, the V gene TRBV12-3 or TRBV12-4; tentative D call: TRBD1 (6 bases). Trimming left V 4 bases short and J 2 bases short, with 9 bases between. The CDR3 loop spans 13 amino acids. The CDR3 region has the DNA TGTGCCAGCAGTTCCCAGGGGACCTACGAGCAGTACTTC. This gives the protein CASSSQGTYEQYF.

This rearrangement joins TRBV5-1 to TRBJ1-2; 10 nucleotides match TRBD1. This CDR3 has 15 amino acids. Germline V gene sequence: CDR1 SGHRS, CDR2 YFSETQ. The ends lost 3 bases at V and 5 bases at J; junction bases unmatched: 7. The CDR3 loop reads CASSSGQGIGYGYTF. DNA for the CDR3: TGCGCCAGCAGCTCGGGACAGGGGATAGGGTATGGCTACACCTTC. The full variable domain, its missing parts supplied by reference TRBV5-1 and TRBJ1-2, is KAGVTQTPRYLIKTRGQQVTLSCSPISGHRSVSWYQQTPGQGLQFLFEYFSETQRNKGNFPGRFSGRQFSNSRSEMNVSTLELGDSALYLCASSSGQGIGYGYTFGSGTRLTVV.

Note on this clone: The sample has other DNA sequences that encode this CDR3 too. The gene calls are TRBV5-1 and TRBJ2-7, with TRBD2 matching 9 bases. CDR3 length: 14 residues. CDR1 is SGHRS and CDR2 is YFSETQ in the germline V gene. Losses at the gene ends were 4 bases for V and 0 bases for J; bases not matched to a gene: 2. CDR3 sequence reads: CASSPSGVSYEQYF. The CDR3 coding sequence is TGCGCCAGCAGCCCTAGCGGGGTCTCCTACGAGCAGTACTTC.

The rearrangement joins TRBV6-5 to TRBJ1-1; the match to TRBD1 covers 8 bases. Per germline, CDR1 MNHEY and CDR2 SVGAGI. CDR3 length: 13 amino acids. The J segment lost 2 bases and the V segment lost 8 bases, leaving 4 bases of the junction unmatched. The chain's CDR3 is CASGGQGNTEAFF. Here the CDR3 DNA reads TGTGCCAGCGGAGGACAGGGCAACACTGAAGCTTTCTTT.

This chain connects TRBV11-3 to TRBJ1-1, with 7 bases matching TRBD1. The CDR3 totals 13 residues. Unmatched junction bases numbered 7, after V lost 9 bases and J lost 3 bases. Per germline, CDR1 SGHNT and CDR2 YENEEA. This CDR3 reads CASKQGWDTEAFF. The CDR3 bases are TGTGCCAGTAAACAGGGGTGGGACACTGAAGCTTTCTTT.

J is TRBJ2-1 and V is TRBV6-2 or TRBV6-3; unclear D gene. V shed 4 bases and J shed 10 bases, with 14 bases lying between them. The germline gives CDR1 MNHEY, CDR2 SVGEGT. This CDR3 has 13 amino acids. DNA for the CDR3: TGTGCCAGCAGTTTTTGGTCCGAGGAAGAGCAGTTCTTC. As protein: CASSFWSEEEQFF.

This clone was picked up a small number of times. V gene TRBV20-1 combines with J gene TRBJ1-2; TRBD1 agrees at 12 bases. This CDR3 spans 11 amino acids. Germline values: CDR1 DFQATT, CDR2 SNEGSKA (reference sequence). After removal of 3 bases from V and 14 bases from J, the junction contained 4 bases not matched to a gene. The CDR3 loop is CSARGDRGPTF. The CDR3 bases are TGCAGTGCTAGGGGGGACAGGGGGCCTACCTTC.

This rearrangement joins TRBV4-1 to TRBJ2-7; 7 nucleotides match TRBD1. Germline V gene sequence: CDR1 MGHRA, CDR2 YSYEKL. The CDR3 totals 17 residues. V shed 1 base and J 0 bases; nucleotides not matched to a gene: 9. CDR3 bases: TGCGCCAGCAGCCAAGGCCGAGGGGGCGCAACCTCCTACGAGCAGTACTTC. It yields the protein CASSQGRGGATSYEQYF.

The CDR3 protein is CASSPGGGNMNTEAFF. Here the CDR3 DNA reads TGTGCCAGCAGCCCCGGGGGGGGTAACATGAACACTGAAGCTTTCTTT. This chain joins TRBV7-6 and TRBJ1-1; D is possibly TRBD1 (5 bases). The CDR3 sequence is 16 residues long. V was cut by 5 bases and J by 0 bases, with 16 bases left in between. CDR1 and CDR2 from the germline V gene are SGHVS and FNYEAQ.

The CDR3, as DNA: TGTGCCAGCAGCAAAGGCTTGCGGGACAGGGAAGGCCGAAAGACCGGGGAGCTGTTTTTT. Amino acid sequence: CASSKGLRDREGRKTGELFF. This chain connects TRBV21-1 to TRBJ2-2; TRBD1 is the table's D call and was not checked against the DNA. TRBV21-1 is reported as a pseudogene. This CDR3 comprises 20 residues.

The chain recombines TRBV4-1 with TRBJ2-3, with D possibly matching TRBD1 (5 bases). V was pared by 0 bases and J by 6 bases, with 10 bases between. The germline V gene encodes CDR1 MGHRA and CDR2 YSYEKL. The CDR3 has 14 amino acids. This CDR3 reads CASSQEGERDTQYF. CDR3 DNA: TGCGCCAGCAGCCAAGAAGGGGAAAGGGATACGCAGTATTTT.

V gene TRBV6-1 combines with J gene TRBJ2-4, with 9 bases aligning to TRBD1. Unmatched junction bases numbered 2, after V lost 1 base and J lost 1 base. Germline CDR1 is MNHNS and CDR2 is SASEGT. CDR3 length equals 16 residues. Written as DNA, the CDR3 is TGTGCCAGCAGTGAAGACAGGGGGCCGGCCAAAAACATTCAGTACTTC. Translation: CASSEDRGPAKNIQYF.

This sequence joins TRBV7-2 and TRBJ2-2, with 9 bases lining up with TRBD2. Germline values: CDR1 SGHTA, CDR2 FQGNSA. The trim removed 6 bases at V and 5 bases at J, leaving 7 bases unmatched. The CDR3 has 15 amino acids. CDR3 sequence reads: CASRKASGRTGELFF. In nucleotides, the CDR3 is TGTGCCAGCAGGAAGGCCAGCGGGAGGACCGGGGAGCTGTTTTTT.

This clone is a singleton in its sample. The rearrangement joins TRBV28 to TRBJ2-1; D perhaps matches TRBD1 (6 bases). The CDR3 covers 14 residues. Per the germline V gene, CDR1 is MDHEN and CDR2 is SYDVKM. V lost 2 bases, J lost 6 bases, and 11 bases lay in between. DNA of the CDR3: TGTGCCAGCAGTTTACGGAACAGGGCCAATGAGCAGTTCTTC. Amino acids: CASSLRNRANEQFF.

This clone was detected only a few times. One end of the junction does not line up with germline, which may come from a read error. V and J are TRBV10-2 and TRBJ1-4; a weak D match, TRBD1 (5 bases). CDR3 length equals 14 residues. CDR1 and CDR2 (germline): WSHSY, SAAADI. The CDR3 DNA reads TGCGCCAGCAGTGAAAGGGCAGGGATAGGTGGTCCTTCCTTT. It encodes CASSERAGIGGPSF.

The chain uses TRBV11-2 and TRBJ1-5; 9 bases line up with TRBD1. V trimming: 3 bases; J trimming: 0 bases; junction bases outside the gene matches: 12. Germline V CDR1 and CDR2: SGHAT, FQNNGV. The CDR3 is 19 residues long. CDR3 nucleotide sequence: TGTGCCAGCAGCTTGACCTCCGGGACAGGGCTGTTTAGCAATCAGCCCCAGCATTTT. Translating it yields CASSLTSGTGLFSNQPQHF.

The chain combines TRBV10-2 with TRBJ2-4; TRBD2 matches 7 bases. Germline lookup yields CDR1 WSHSY and CDR2 SAAADI. This CDR3 is 15 amino acids long. The V and J ends lost 3 bases and 1 base, in that order; junction bases with no gene match: 3. CDR3 sequence: CASSEAGIAKNIQYF. Here the CDR3 DNA reads TGCGCCAGCAGTGAAGCGGGAATCGCCAAAAACATTCAGTACTTC.

The chain links TRBV19 to TRBJ1-1; 8 nucleotides match TRBD1. Trimming cost V 6 bases and J 1 base; bases outside gene matches: 7. This CDR3 has 15 amino acids. CDR1 and CDR2 from the germline V gene are LNHDA and SQIVND (reference sequence). The CDR3 region is CASRDSGGGNTEAFF. The CDR3 DNA is TGTGCCAGTAGGGATTCAGGGGGCGGGAACACTGAAGCTTTCTTT.

This chain links TRBV3-1 (or the pseudogene TRBV3-2) with TRBJ1-4; 7 bases are shared with TRBD1. There are 15 residues in the CDR3. Germline lookup yields CDR1 LGHDT and CDR2 YNNKEL (reference sequence). V lost 3 bases to trimming and J lost 8 bases; unmatched junction nucleotides: 9. The CDR3 region is CASSHLRQGKEKLFF. The CDR3 DNA reads as TGTGCCAGCAGCCATCTCCGACAGGGAAAGGAAAAACTGTTTTTT.

This clone was observed a single time. This chain links TRBV3-1 (or the pseudogene TRBV3-2) with TRBJ2-3; weak D call: TRBD1 (5 bases). CDR3 size: 13 residues. Per germline, CDR1 LGHDT and CDR2 YNNKEL (reference sequence). Deletions cut 6 bases from V and 10 bases from J, with 17 bases between. The DNA for the CDR3 is TGTGCCAGCAGGGACGTCCAGGGCAGGGCGCAGTATTTT. Translation gives CASRDVQGRAQYF.

The V call is TRBV4-1, the J call TRBJ2-1, with D tentatively TRBD2 (6 bases). The CDR3 runs 19 residues. V was pared by 0 bases and J by 3 bases, with 21 bases between. CDR1 and CDR2 from the germline V gene are MGHRA and YSYEKL. The CDR3: CASSQEIPFSGRIYNEQFF. CDR3 sequence (DNA): TGCGCCAGCAGCCAAGAAATCCCCTTTTCCGGGAGAATCTACAATGAGCAGTTCTTC.

The chain uses TRBV11-2 and TRBJ1-2, with 7 bases that match TRBD1. The CDR3 is 15 residues long. The V gene end was trimmed by 1 base and the J gene end by 2 bases; junction bases not matched to a gene: 4. The germline V gene has CDR1 SGHAT and CDR2 FQNNGV. This CDR3 reads CASSLAGTANYGYTF. DNA of the CDR3: TGTGCCAGCAGCTTAGCCGGGACAGCGAACTATGGCTACACCTTC.

The CDR3 DNA reads as TGTGCCAGCAGCTCGGGCAGGGGAGCCGACCAAGAGACCCAGTACTTC. It codes for CASSSGRGADQETQYF. The V and J genes are TRBV11-3 and TRBJ2-5, with D possibly matching TRBD1 (6 bases). The V and J ends lost 4 bases and 0 bases respectively, with 15 bases between them. The CDR3 is made up of 16 amino acids. The germline V gene has CDR1 SGHNT and CDR2 YENEEA.

The chain links TRBV19 to TRBJ1-2, with D perhaps TRBD1 (6 bases). Per the germline V gene, CDR1 is LNHDA and CDR2 is SQIVND (reference sequence). The germline V and J ends were trimmed by 3 bases and 4 bases, with 9 bases remaining between them. This CDR3 is built from 13 residues. Here the CDR3 DNA reads TGTGCCAGTAGTATCGACAGGCCCTATGGCTACACCTTC. It specifies CASSIDRPYGYTF.

This clone was seen a single time. The chain carries TRBV4-1 and TRBJ2-1; D gene uncertain. The CDR3 length is 15 residues. The germline V and J ends were trimmed by 0 bases and 0 bases, with 6 bases remaining between them. CDR1 MGHRA and CDR2 YSYEKL come from the germline V gene. CDR3 protein: CASSQDSSSYNEQFF. DNA of the CDR3: TGCGCCAGCAGCCAAGATAGTAGCTCCTACAATGAGCAGTTCTTC.